The T cell receptor (beta chain) described here comes from a study of T-cell reconstitution after alpha-beta-depleted transplantation in children. Study findings and constraints: Where some patients showed high TCRbeta diversity at day 60, it came from recipient T cells and thymic progenitors that had survived. Once a year had passed after transplant, T-cell counts and diversity came mostly from newly produced T cells. There were reportedly several hundred expanded graft clones from which alpha-beta T cells came about two months after transplant.

This clonotype was observed many times. The antigen is unknown. TCRbeta library construction was performed incorporating unique molecular identifiers. TCRdb passed the PCR reads through MiXCR, listing each CDR3 protein once. There are 400,000 to 550,000 distinct CDR3 sequences in the sample; about 10% occur only once, and roughly 2.1% lies in the top ten. Germline V gives CDR1 SGHVS, CDR2 FQNEAQ. V lost 3 bases to trimming and J lost 0 bases, with 8 bases between them. The CDR3 has 14 amino acids. The source was PBMCs, collected before TCRalphabeta/CD19-depleted stem cell transplant. The genes are TRBV7-8 and TRBJ1-2; D perhaps matches TRBD1 (5 bases). The TCR was taken from a child aged 2 to 15 with inherited bone marrow failure, due to receive a stem cell transplant. CDR3 nucleotide sequence: TGTGCCAGCAGCTTGGACACCTCTAACTATGGCTACACCTTC. Translation: CASSLDTSNYGYTF. The variable domain in full, completed from reference TRBV7-8 and TRBJ1-2, reads GAGVSQSPRYKVAKRGQDVALRCDPISGHVSLFWYQQALGQGPEFLTYFQNEAQLDKSGLPSDRFFAERPEGSVSTLKIQRTQQEDSAVYLCASSLDTSNYGYTFGSGTRLTVV.